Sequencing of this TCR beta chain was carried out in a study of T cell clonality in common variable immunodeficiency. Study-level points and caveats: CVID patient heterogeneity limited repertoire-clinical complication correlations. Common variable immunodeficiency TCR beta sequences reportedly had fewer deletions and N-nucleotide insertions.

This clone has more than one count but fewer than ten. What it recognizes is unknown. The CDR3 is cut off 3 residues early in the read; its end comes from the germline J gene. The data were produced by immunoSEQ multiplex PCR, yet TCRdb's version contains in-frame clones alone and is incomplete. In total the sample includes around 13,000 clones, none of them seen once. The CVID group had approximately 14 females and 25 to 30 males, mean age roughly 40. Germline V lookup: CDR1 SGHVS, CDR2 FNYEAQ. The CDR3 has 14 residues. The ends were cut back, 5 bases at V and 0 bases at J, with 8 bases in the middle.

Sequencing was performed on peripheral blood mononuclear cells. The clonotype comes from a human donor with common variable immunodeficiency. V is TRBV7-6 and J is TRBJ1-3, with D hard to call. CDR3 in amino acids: CASSPVVSGNTIYF. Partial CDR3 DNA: TGTGCCAGCAGCCCCGTCGTCTCTGGAAACACC.